The 16 T cell receptor beta chains listed next were all sequenced from one sample in a study of blood T cell repertoires in COVID-19. Profiled with immunoSEQ multiplex PCR; TCRdb holds only in-frame clones, not every one. Found here are around 250,000 clones, about 86% of them singletons; the top ten hold approximately 6%. The sample comprised peripheral blood. Receptors were obtained from a man older than 75 with acute or convalescent COVID-19.

The chain combines TRBV28 with TRBJ2-1; 12 positions match TRBD2. This CDR3 comprises 13 residues. From germline, CDR1 is MDHEN and CDR2 SYDVKM. The V gene end was trimmed by 2 bases and the J gene end by 12 bases; junction bases not matched to a gene: 2. The CDR3 loop reads CASSLASGGGQFF. CDR3 DNA sequence: TGTGCCAGCAGTTTAGCTAGCGGGGGGGGGCAGTTCTTC.

This chain connects TRBV18 to TRBJ2-2, with a possible D match to TRBD2 (5 bases). Between the trimmed V and J ends, which lost 6 bases and 4 bases, there was a span of 9 bases. CDR1 and CDR2 from the germline V gene are KGHSH and LQKENI. The CDR3 loop spans 13 amino acids. The CDR3 here is CASSLGGTGELFF. DNA for the CDR3: TGTGCCAGCTCCTTAGGAGGCACCGGGGAGCTGTTTTTT.

CDR3 in amino acids: CARGQVHEQYF. As DNA, the CDR3 is TGTGCCAGAGGACAGGTTCACGAGCAGTACTTC. The chain has TRBV13 and TRBJ2-7, with TRBD1 identical over 7 bases. Trimming cost V 9 bases and J 5 bases; bases outside gene matches: 4. The CDR3 consists of 11 residues. Germline loops: CDR1 PRHDT, CDR2 FYEKMQ (reference sequence). The complete variable domain, with remaining parts taken from reference TRBV13 and TRBJ2-7, reads AAGVIQSPRHLIKEKRETATLKCYPIPRHDTVYWYQQGPGQDPQFLISFYEKMQSDKGSIPDRFSAQQFSDYHSELNMSSLELGDSALYFCARGQVHEQYFGPGTRLTVT.

The chain recombines TRBV28 with TRBJ1-2; 8 nucleotides align to TRBD1. V lost 4 bases, J lost 3 bases, and 1 base stayed unmatched. The CDR3 sequence is 13 residues long. The germline gives CDR1 MDHEN, CDR2 SYDVKM. DNA for the CDR3: TGTGCCAGCAGTTCGGGACAGGACTATGGCTACACCTTC. It yields the protein CASSSGQDYGYTF.

V and J are TRBV5-8 and TRBJ2-7; 7 bases are shared with TRBD2. Germline CDR1 is SGHTS and CDR2 is YDEGEE. This CDR3 contains 12 residues. The V and J ends lost 3 bases and 10 bases, in that order; junction bases with no gene match: 7. The CDR3 sequence is CASSWVAGDQYF. The CDR3 DNA reads TGTGCCAGCAGCTGGGTGGCGGGGGATCAGTACTTC.

The chain links TRBV2 to TRBJ2-1; 9 bases match TRBD2. V lost 5 bases, J lost 1 base, and 15 bases stayed unmatched. From germline, CDR1 is SNHLY and CDR2 FYNNEI. The CDR3 extends over 19 amino acids. This CDR3 reads CASSKVAGEKPVSYNEQFF. The DNA for the CDR3 is TGTGCCAGCAGTAAAGTAGCGGGAGAGAAACCGGTTTCCTACAATGAGCAGTTCTTC.

For this clone: A read error may account for a junction end that differs from germline. This chain uses TRBV7-7 with TRBJ2-5; a weak D match, TRBD1 (6 bases). The CDR3 runs to 15 residues. CDR1 and CDR2 from the germline V gene are SSHAT and FNYEAQ (reference sequence). CDR3 sequence reads: CASSLGRGNRETQYF. The CDR3 DNA sequence: TGTGCTAGCAGCTTAGGCAGGGGCAATCGGGAGACCCAGTACTTC.

The chain joins TRBV4-1 to TRBJ2-1; possibly TRBD1 for D (6 bases). Deletions cut 0 bases from V and 7 bases from J, with 16 bases between. The CDR3 runs to 16 residues. Germline V gene sequence: CDR1 MGHRA, CDR2 YSYEKL. The CDR3: CASSQDQPGVGNEQFF. The CDR3 nucleotides read TGCGCCAGCAGCCAAGATCAGCCAGGGGTTGGAAATGAGCAGTTCTTC.

This clone was observed once. The chain combines TRBV10-3 with TRBJ1-5, with a weak D call TRBD1 (5 bases). The V gene's germline CDR1 is ENHRY and CDR2 SYGVKD. The CDR3 runs 13 residues. V lost 8 bases to trimming and J lost 2 bases, with 10 bases between them. This CDR3 is CAIGRDGNQPQHF. Written as DNA, the CDR3 is TGTGCCATCGGGAGGGACGGCAATCAGCCCCAGCATTTT.

V and J are TRBV5-5 and TRBJ2-7; TRBD1 aligns across 7 bases. The V gene end was trimmed by 1 base and the J gene end by 0 bases; junction bases not matched to a gene: 7. CDR1 is SGHKS and CDR2 is YYEKEE in the germline V gene (reference sequence). The CDR3 runs 16 residues. In DNA form, the CDR3 reads TGTGCCAGCAGCTTGATCACAGGGGCGGCCTCCTACGAGCAGTACTTC. It is translated as CASSLITGAASYEQYF.

The chain joins TRBV19 to TRBJ2-1; D unclear. Trimming removed 6 bases from V and 4 bases from J, with 10 bases in between. From germline, CDR1 is LNHDA and CDR2 SQIVND (reference sequence). The CDR3 is made up of 13 amino acids. CDR3 coding DNA: TGTGCCAGTAGCCTACCGTTATACAATGAGCAGTTCTTC. This codes for CASSLPLYNEQFF.

The chain employs TRBV28 and TRBJ2-1; 7 bases fit TRBD2. Germline CDR1 and CDR2: MDHEN and SYDVKM. The J segment lost 8 bases and the V segment lost 3 bases, leaving 1 base of the junction unmatched. The CDR3 spans 12 residues. CDR3 region: CASSLGGDEQFF. The DNA for the CDR3 is TGTGCCAGCAGTTTGGGGGGGGATGAGCAGTTCTTC.

The gene calls are TRBV19 and TRBJ2-5; 10 bases match TRBD1. There are 15 residues in the CDR3. Trimming cost V 2 bases and J 2 bases; bases outside gene matches: 2. Germline values: CDR1 LNHDA, CDR2 SQIVND (reference sequence). The CDR3 nucleotides read TGTGCCAGTAGTATACCGGACAGGGGGCAAGAGACCCAGTACTTC. Protein sequence: CASSIPDRGQETQYF.

V and J are TRBV29-1 and TRBJ2-1; 11 bases map to TRBD1. The ends lost 3 bases at V and 15 bases at J; junction bases unmatched: 16. The CDR3 length is 15 residues. The germline CDR1 and CDR2 sequences are SQVTM and ANQGSEA. The chain's CDR3 is CSVDPRGPGQGGRFF. In nucleotides, the CDR3 is TGCAGCGTTGATCCCCGCGGGCCGGGACAGGGGGGGAGGTTCTTC.

The chain carries TRBV6-5 and TRBJ1-2; 8 bases align to TRBD1. Germline V gives CDR1 MNHEY, CDR2 SVGAGI. The CDR3 totals 14 residues. V lost 4 bases and J lost 6; bases outside the gene matches: 7. This chain's CDR3 is CASSSPGQGNGYTF. The CDR3 DNA reads as TGTGCCAGCAGTTCGCCAGGACAGGGAAATGGCTACACCTTC.

This chain joins TRBV6-5 and TRBJ2-7, with 8 bases aligning to TRBD1. CDR1 and CDR2 from the germline V gene are MNHEY and SVGAGI. This CDR3 has 15 amino acids. V shed 6 bases and J 7 bases; nucleotides not matched to a gene: 14. The CDR3 region is CASRAGQGSRGEQYF. CDR3 sequence (DNA): TGTGCCAGCAGAGCAGGACAGGGCTCACGGGGGGAGCAGTACTTC.